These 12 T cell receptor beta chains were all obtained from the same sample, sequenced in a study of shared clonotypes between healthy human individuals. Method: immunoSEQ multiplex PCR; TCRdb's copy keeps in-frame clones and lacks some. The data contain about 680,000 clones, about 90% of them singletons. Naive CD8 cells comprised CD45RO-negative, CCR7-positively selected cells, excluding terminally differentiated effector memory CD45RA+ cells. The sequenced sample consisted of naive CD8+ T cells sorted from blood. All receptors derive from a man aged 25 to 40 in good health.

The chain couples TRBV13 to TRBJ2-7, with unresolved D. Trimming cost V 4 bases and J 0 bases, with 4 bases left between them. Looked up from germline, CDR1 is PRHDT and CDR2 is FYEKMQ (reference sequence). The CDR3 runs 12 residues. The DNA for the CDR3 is TGTGCCAGCAGCTCCAGCTCCTACGAGCAGTACTTC. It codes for CASSSSSYEQYF.

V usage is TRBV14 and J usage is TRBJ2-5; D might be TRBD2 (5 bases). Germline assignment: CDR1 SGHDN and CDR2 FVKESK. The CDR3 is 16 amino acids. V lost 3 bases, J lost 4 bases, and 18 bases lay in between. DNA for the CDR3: TGTGCCAGCAGCCAGGTACAAGGTAGCGTGAGAGAGACCCAGTACTTC. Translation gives CASSQVQGSVRETQYF.

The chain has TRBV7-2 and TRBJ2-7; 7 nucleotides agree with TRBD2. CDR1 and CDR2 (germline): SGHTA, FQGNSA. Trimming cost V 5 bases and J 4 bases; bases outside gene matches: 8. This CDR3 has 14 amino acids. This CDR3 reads CASSPTSEMYEQYF. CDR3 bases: TGTGCCAGCAGCCCCACTAGCGAGATGTACGAGCAGTACTTC.

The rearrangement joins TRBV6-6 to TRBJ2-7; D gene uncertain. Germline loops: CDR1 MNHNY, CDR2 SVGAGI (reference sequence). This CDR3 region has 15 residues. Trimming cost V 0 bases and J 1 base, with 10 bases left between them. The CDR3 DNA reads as TGTGCCAGCAGTTACTCGTTCGACGCATCCTACGAGCAGTACTTC. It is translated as CASSYSFDASYEQYF.

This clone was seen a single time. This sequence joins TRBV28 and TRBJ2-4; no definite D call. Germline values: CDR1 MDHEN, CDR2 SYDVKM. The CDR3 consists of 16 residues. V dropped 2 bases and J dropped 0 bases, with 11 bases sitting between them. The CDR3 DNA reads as TGTGCCAGCAGTTTAGTCCCCATCATAGCCAAAAACATTCAGTACTTC. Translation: CASSLVPIIAKNIQYF.

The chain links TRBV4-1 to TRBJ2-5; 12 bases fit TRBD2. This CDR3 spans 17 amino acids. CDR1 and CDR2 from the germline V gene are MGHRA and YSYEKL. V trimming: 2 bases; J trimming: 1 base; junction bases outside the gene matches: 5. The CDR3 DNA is TGCGCCAGCAGCCAATCTCCTAGCGGGAGGGCCCAAGAGACCCAGTACTTC. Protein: CASSQSPSGRAQETQYF.

Here the CDR3 reads CASPGNSGELFF. In nucleotides, the CDR3 is TGTGCCAGCCCCGGTAATAGCGGGGAGCTGTTTTTT. V gene TRBV5-4 combines with J gene TRBJ2-2; D is uncertain. There are 12 residues in the CDR3. From germline, CDR1 is SGHNT and CDR2 YYREEE (reference sequence). V lost 7 bases to trimming and J lost 7 bases, with 11 bases between them.

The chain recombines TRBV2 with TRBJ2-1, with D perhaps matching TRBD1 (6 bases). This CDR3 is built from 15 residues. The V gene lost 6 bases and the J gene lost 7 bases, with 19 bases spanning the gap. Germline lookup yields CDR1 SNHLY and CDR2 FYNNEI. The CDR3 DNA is TGTGCCAGCAGCTTTTCGGACAGCCCTTTGAATGAGCAGTTCTTC. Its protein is CASSFSDSPLNEQFF. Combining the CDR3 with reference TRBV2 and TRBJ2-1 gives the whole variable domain EPEVTQTPSHQVTQMGQEVILRCVPISNHLYFYWYRQILGQKVEFLVSFYNNEISEKSEIFDDQFSVERPDGSNFTLKIRSTKLEDSAMYFCASSFSDSPLNEQFFGPGTRLTVL.

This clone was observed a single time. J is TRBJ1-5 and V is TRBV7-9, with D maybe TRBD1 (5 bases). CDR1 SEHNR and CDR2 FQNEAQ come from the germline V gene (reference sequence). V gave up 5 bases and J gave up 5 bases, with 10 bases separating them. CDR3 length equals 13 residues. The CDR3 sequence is CASSSAGHQPQHF. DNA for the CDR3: TGTGCCAGCAGCAGTGCAGGGCATCAGCCCCAGCATTTT.

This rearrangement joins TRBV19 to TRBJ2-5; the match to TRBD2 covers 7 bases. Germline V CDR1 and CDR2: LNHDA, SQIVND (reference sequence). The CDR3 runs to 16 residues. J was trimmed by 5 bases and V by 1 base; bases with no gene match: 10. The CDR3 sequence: CASSIAGRGGSETQYF. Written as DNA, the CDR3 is TGTGCCAGTAGTATAGCGGGCCGCGGGGGTTCGGAGACCCAGTACTTC.

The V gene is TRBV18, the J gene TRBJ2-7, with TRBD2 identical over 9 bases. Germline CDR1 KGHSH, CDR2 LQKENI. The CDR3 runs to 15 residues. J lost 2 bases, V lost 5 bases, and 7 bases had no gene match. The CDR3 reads CASSYSRTSAYEQYF. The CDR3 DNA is TGTGCCAGCTCATATTCCCGGACTAGCGCCTACGAGCAGTACTTC.

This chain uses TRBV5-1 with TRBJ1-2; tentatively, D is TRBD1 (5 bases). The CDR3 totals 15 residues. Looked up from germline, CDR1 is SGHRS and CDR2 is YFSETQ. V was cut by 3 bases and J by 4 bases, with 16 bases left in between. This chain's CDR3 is CASSWDLGDSYGYTF. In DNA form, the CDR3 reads TGCGCCAGCAGCTGGGACCTGGGCGATAGCTATGGCTACACCTTC.